This TCR beta chain was observed in a study of T cells in Graves' hyperthyroidism and ophthalmopathy. Study-wide results and caveats: Expanded thyroid clonotypes (above 0.001) were mostly also found in blood.

Using RNA transcripts as the source, TCR beta CDR3 regions were amplified. HTBI primers were used for first-round RT-PCR of the TCR CDR3. Via MiXCR, TCRdb re-called the multiplex PCR reads, giving one row per CDR3 protein. The sample consists of a few hundred thousand distinct CDR3 sequences, around 18% of them appearing once. This CDR3 has 14 residues. V was trimmed by 5 bases and J by 5 bases, leaving 13 bases between them. CDR1 and CDR2 from the germline V gene are MNHNS and SASEGT. Each person with ophthalmopathy scored at least 3 on the Clinical Activity Score, reached NOSPECS grade 4 or higher, and had been ill under 3 months. On the basis of clinical symptoms, serum thyroxine and TRAb, thyroid ultrasound and orbital computed tomography, diagnoses were made. The sample holds many counts of this clonotype. Its antigen is currently unknown.

Sequences were obtained from blood. The V gene is TRBV6-1, the J gene TRBJ2-1, with D possibly TRBD2 on 6 matching bases. The sequence was obtained from a man aged 18 to 30 with Graves' ophthalmopathy. The CDR3 here is CASSSSDNDNEQFF. DNA for the CDR3: TGTGCCAGCAGTTCTAGCGACAATGACAATGAGCAGTTCTTC.